One sample yielded the 26 T cell receptor beta chains listed below, sequenced in a study of control samples from healthy donors and cancer patients. Method: immunoSEQ multiplex PCR; TCRdb's copy keeps in-frame clones and lacks some. The sample has around 130,000 clones, more than 70% seen once; the top ten hold less than 40%. Sequenced: blood. These receptors were taken from a man between 50 and 59 years old in good health.

The count of this clone is one. The chain couples TRBV27 to TRBJ1-1; D is ambiguous. The germline CDR1 and CDR2 sequences are MNHEY and SMNVEV (reference sequence). V shed 1 base and J shed 2 bases, with 11 bases lying between them. This CDR3 contains 15 residues. The CDR3 loop reads CASSLYPTQNTEAFF. DNA for the CDR3: TGTGCCAGCAGTTTATACCCCACCCAAAACACTGAAGCTTTCTTT.

V gene TRBV30 combines with J gene TRBJ2-3; no clear D gene. Trimming pared 0 bases from V and 4 bases from J, leaving 17 bases between. Germline CDR1 GTSNPN, CDR2 SVGIG (reference sequence). There are 16 residues in the CDR3. The CDR3 is CAWSVLVSISADTQYF. The CDR3 bases are TGTGCCTGGAGTGTACTGGTTTCAATTTCTGCAGATACGCAGTATTTT.

This sequence joins TRBV5-1 and TRBJ1-2; D unclear. The CDR3 covers 14 residues. Trimming pared 0 bases from V and 2 bases from J, leaving 8 bases between. Germline-derived CDR1 and CDR2 are SGHRS and YFSETQ. The CDR3 DNA is TGCGCCAGCAGCTTGGAAAAACAGAACTATGGCTACACCTTC. Protein: CASSLEKQNYGYTF.

The rearrangement uses TRBV2 and TRBJ2-5; D remains unclear. This CDR3 has 11 residues. V lost 8 bases to trimming and J lost 1 base, with 5 bases between them. The germline V gene encodes CDR1 SNHLY and CDR2 FYNNEI. The CDR3 reads CASAVQETQYF. The CDR3 region has the DNA TGTGCCAGCGCGGTCCAAGAGACCCAGTACTTC.

The genes are TRBV3-1 (or the pseudogene TRBV3-2) and TRBJ2-7; TRBD2 aligns across 15 bases. The CDR3 is 14 residues long. Germline lookup yields CDR1 LGHDT and CDR2 YNNKEL (reference sequence). V shed 6 bases and J 6 bases; nucleotides not matched to a gene: 3. The CDR3 here is CASRGTSGGFEQYF. The CDR3 region has the DNA TGTGCCAGCAGGGGGACTAGCGGGGGGTTCGAGCAGTACTTC.

This clone was observed once. CDR3: CASGHTQETQYF. Written as DNA, the CDR3 is TGTGCCAGCGGTCATACTCAAGAGACCCAGTACTTC. This chain uses TRBV7-2 with TRBJ2-5; D not resolved. Trimming removed 8 bases at V and 2 bases at J, with 9 bases between. The germline V gene has CDR1 SGHTA and CDR2 FQGNSA. The CDR3 consists of 12 residues. Full variable domain (missing parts from reference TRBV7-2 and TRBJ2-5): GAGVSQSPSNKVTEKGKDVELRCDPISGHTALYWYRQSLGQGLEFLIYFQGNSAPDKSGLPSDRFSAERTGGSVSTLTIQRTQQEDSAVYLCASGHTQETQYFGPGTRLLVL.

This clone was counted a single time. The V gene is TRBV27, the J gene TRBJ1-5; D is uncertain. The CDR3 runs to 13 residues. V dropped 2 bases and J dropped 8 bases, with 10 bases sitting between them. Per germline, CDR1 MNHEY and CDR2 SMNVEV (reference sequence). The CDR3 DNA reads as TGTGCCAGCAGTTTACGAGGGTCCGAGCCCCAGCATTTT. It yields the protein CASSLRGSEPQHF.

The rearrangement uses TRBV4-3 and TRBJ1-2; D not resolved. The germline V gene encodes CDR1 LGHNA and CDR2 YSLEER. The V gene lost 0 bases and the J gene lost 6 bases, with 11 bases spanning the gap. The CDR3 covers 14 residues. CDR3 nucleotides: TGCGCCAGCAGCCAAGAAGGCTATGTCCATGGCTACACCTTC. Its translation: CASSQEGYVHGYTF.

The chain uses TRBV20-1 and TRBJ1-2; no clear D. Germline CDR1 reads DFQATT; CDR2 reads SNEGSKA (reference sequence). This CDR3 contains 13 residues. V was clipped by 3 bases and J by 6 bases, with 14 bases between them. This chain's CDR3 is CSASLRKKDGYTF. CDR3 DNA sequence: TGCAGTGCTAGTCTTAGGAAGAAGGATGGCTACACCTTC.

The chain couples TRBV7-9 to TRBJ2-3; TRBD2 is a possible D gene (5 bases). This CDR3 comprises 16 residues. Per germline, CDR1 SEHNR and CDR2 FQNEAQ (reference sequence). V lost 5 bases to trimming and J lost 6 bases, with 21 bases between them. CDR3 sequence (DNA): TGTGCCAGCAGCCACGCCCCGGGGAACGGGAAGGATACGCAGTATTTT. Amino acid sequence: CASSHAPGNGKDTQYF.

This chain links TRBV27 with TRBJ2-6; D remains ambiguous. The germline CDR1 and CDR2 sequences are MNHEY and SMNVEV (reference sequence). Trimming removed 4 bases at V and 2 bases at J, with 0 bases between. The CDR3 runs 12 residues. CDR3 coding DNA: TGTGCCAGCAGTTCTGGGGCCAACGTCCTGACTTTC. Protein product: CASSSGANVLTF.

The genes are TRBV5-8 and TRBJ1-4; 9 bases match TRBD1. The CDR3 totals 16 residues. Germline CDR1 and CDR2: SGHTS and YDEGEE. The ends lost 3 bases at V and 2 bases at J; junction bases unmatched: 5. The CDR3: CASSWGQGYTNEKLFF. DNA for the CDR3: TGTGCCAGCAGCTGGGGACAGGGTTACACTAATGAAAAACTGTTTTTT.

This chain links TRBV5-1 with TRBJ2-2; D not resolved. Trimming shortened V by 3 bases and J by 1 base, and 7 bases separated the two germline ends. CDR3 length equals 14 residues. Germline V CDR1 and CDR2: SGHRS, YFSETQ. This chain's CDR3 is CASSYGQNTGELFF. CDR3 DNA sequence: TGCGCCAGCAGCTACGGGCAGAACACCGGGGAGCTGTTTTTT.

The genes are TRBV5-1 and TRBJ2-3; 15 bases agree with TRBD2. Germline V gene sequence: CDR1 SGHRS, CDR2 YFSETQ. This CDR3 region has 19 residues. Trimming at V came to 4 bases and at J to 0 bases, leaving 9 bases not matched to a gene. The CDR3: CASSATGTSGGISTDTQYF. CDR3 nucleotide sequence: TGCGCCAGCAGCGCCACCGGGACTAGCGGGGGGATAAGCACAGATACGCAGTATTTT.

This chain joins TRBV2 and TRBJ2-1; no reliable D call. The CDR3 is made up of 13 amino acids. V gave up 3 bases and J gave up 3 bases, with 6 bases separating them. The V gene's germline CDR1 is SNHLY and CDR2 FYNNEI. The CDR3 coding sequence is TGTGCCAGCAGTGACGAGCGCTACAATGAGCAGTTCTTC. Translated, it gives CASSDERYNEQFF.

CDR3 sequence (DNA): TGTGCCAGTAGTACCCGCCGGCGGACAGGGGCGTATAGCAATCAGCCCCAGCATTTT. It translates to CASSTRRRTGAYSNQPQHF. The V and J genes are TRBV19 and TRBJ1-5, with 9 bases lining up with TRBD1. The CDR3 covers 19 residues. J lost 0 bases, V lost 4 bases, and 13 bases had no gene match. CDR1 is LNHDA and CDR2 is SQIVND in the germline V gene (reference sequence). Complete variable domain (other parts from reference TRBV19 and TRBJ1-5): DGGITQSPKYLFRKEGQNVTLSCEQNLNHDAMYWYRQDPGQGLRLIYYSQIVNDFQKGDIAEGYSVSREKKESFPLTVTSAQKNPTAFYLCASSTRRRTGAYSNQPQHFGDGTRLSIL.

The gene calls are TRBV5-8 and TRBJ2-1, with 7 positions matching TRBD1. The germline gives CDR1 SGHTS, CDR2 YDEGEE. The CDR3 consists of 13 residues. V dropped 2 bases and J dropped 6; count of bases not matched to a gene: 2. CDR3 nucleotides: TGTGCCAGCAGCTTTACAGGGGCCAATGAGCAGTTCTTC. Protein: CASSFTGANEQFF.

This clone was seen a few times. V is TRBV5-1 and J is TRBJ2-7; D remains ambiguous. The CDR3 totals 13 residues. CDR1 SGHRS and CDR2 YFSETQ come from the germline V gene. The V end lost 0 bases, the J end lost 3 bases, and 7 bases lay between the germline ends. This CDR3 reads CASSLAGLYEQYF. In DNA form, the CDR3 reads TGCGCCAGCAGCTTGGCCGGCCTCTACGAGCAGTACTTC.

The V and J genes are TRBV7-2 and TRBJ2-1; D gene ambiguous. V dropped 3 bases and J dropped 0 bases, with 6 bases sitting between them. CDR1 SGHTA and CDR2 FQGNSA come from the germline V gene. This CDR3 has 14 amino acids. The CDR3 region has the DNA TGTGCCAGCAGCTTCGTCGACTCCTACAATGAGCAGTTCTTC. Amino acid sequence: CASSFVDSYNEQFF.

This clone has just one count. The chain combines TRBV5-4 with TRBJ1-1; D perhaps matches TRBD1 (6 bases). The CDR3 is 13 amino acids. Germline V CDR1 and CDR2: SGHNT, YYREEE (reference sequence). V lost 5 bases to trimming and J lost 1 base, with 9 bases between them. The CDR3 nucleotides are TGTGCCAGCAGTTACAGGGAGAACACTGAAGCTTTCTTT. This codes for CASSYRENTEAFF.

Written as DNA, the CDR3 is TGTGCCAGCAGCCACAGGGGGCTCAATCAGCCCCAGCATTTT. Translation gives CASSHRGLNQPQHF. The V and J genes are TRBV7-8 and TRBJ1-5, with 9 bases matching TRBD1. The CDR3 has 14 amino acids. Germline CDR1 is SGHVS and CDR2 is FQNEAQ. The J segment lost 3 bases and the V segment lost 5 bases, leaving 2 bases of the junction unmatched.

The V call is TRBV20-1, the J call TRBJ2-1, with a possible D match to TRBD2 (5 bases). Trimming took 6 bases from V and 10 from J, leaving 13 bases between them. CDR3 length: 11 residues. Germline CDR1 reads DFQATT; CDR2 reads SNEGSKA (reference sequence). CDR3 amino acids: CSAHRGREQFF. CDR3 nucleotides: TGCAGTGCCCACCGGGGAAGGGAGCAGTTCTTC.

V gene TRBV6-1 combines with J gene TRBJ2-7; D uncertain. Per germline, CDR1 MNHNS and CDR2 SASEGT. The CDR3 totals 14 residues. Trimming removed 3 bases from V and 5 bases from J, with 14 bases in between. CDR3 in DNA: TGTGCCAGCAGTGACCAGTTCCCGGGCCACGAGCAGTACTTC. Its protein product is CASSDQFPGHEQYF.

This clone was counted a single time. This rearrangement joins TRBV25-1 to TRBJ1-2, with TRBD1 as a possible D gene (5 bases). Germline V lookup: CDR1 MGHDK, CDR2 SYGVNS. The CDR3 is 15 residues long. Trimming left V 3 bases short and J 3 bases short, with 14 bases between. The CDR3 DNA reads as TGTGCCAGCAGTGACGGTCTCCAGGGAGACTATGGCTACACCTTC. It yields the protein CASSDGLQGDYGYTF.

J is TRBJ2-3 and V is TRBV7-9; D might be TRBD2 (5 bases). The V end lost 5 bases, the J end lost 2 bases, and 14 bases lay between the germline ends. The CDR3 covers 15 residues. Germline V gene data show CDR1 as SEHNR and CDR2 as FQNEAQ (reference sequence). CDR3 DNA sequence: TGTGCCAGCAGCCACGAAGCGGAACCCACAGATACGCAGTATTTT. Residues: CASSHEAEPTDTQYF.

The chain combines TRBV7-8 with TRBJ2-2, with TRBD2 matching 9 bases. Trimming at V came to 3 bases and at J to 5 bases, leaving 7 bases not matched to a gene. Germline V gene data show CDR1 as SGHVS and CDR2 as FQNEAQ. The CDR3 totals 16 residues. CDR3 residues: CASSLRRGGSTGELFF. In nucleotides, the CDR3 is TGTGCCAGCAGCTTGAGGCGGGGGGGATCGACCGGGGAGCTGTTTTTT.